The sequence of this T cell receptor (beta chain) was determined in a study of human T cells and chemical hapten exposure. Study summary: Patients, largely female, had alopecia areata, totalis or universalis. Study-level results: DPC sensitization left the count of TCRs above 1 in 1000 unchanged.

Library construction involved attaching unique molecular identifiers to individual cDNA molecules, which allowed quantitative, reproducible TCR counting. Each CDR3 protein gets one entry after TCRdb re-called the RACE reads with MiXCR. The sample yields just over 80,000 distinct CDR3 sequences, about 11% seen once. Indicated time point: patch test 1, 2 weeks after DPC sensitization. Treatment specified: therapeutic diphenylcyclopropenone sensitization with weekly scalp DPC. The ends were cut back, 7 bases at V and 5 bases at J, with 11 bases in the middle. CDR3 length: 13 residues. The germline V gene encodes CDR1 LNHDA and CDR2 SQIVND (reference sequence). This clonotype was seen ten or more times. Its antigen is not identified.

The sequencing here drew on whole blood, taken in connection with sensitization to the hapten diphenylcyclopropenone (DPC). The chain links TRBV19 to TRBJ1-4; D unclear. The receptor was derived from a woman between 45 and 60 years old with alopecia areata. Some clones in this sample may be carry-over from other donors' samples. CDR3 coding DNA: TGTGCCAGTACCCGGGAACGGAATGAAAAACTGTTTTTT. Protein: CASTRERNEKLFF.